This is a list of T cell receptor beta chains from one sample in a study of cytomegalovirus exposure and HLA in healthy donors. Here immunoSEQ multiplex PCR was the method, and the copy in TCRdb shows in-frame clones only, minus some. The sample has about 80,000 clones, less than 80% seen once. The sample comprised PBMCs. Every receptor here comes from a human donor in good health. Each CDR3 is given with its conserved first and last residue. Fields, in order: D gene, J gene, V gene, clone size, CDR3 protein, CDR3 DNA. A D gene is named only where the DNA matches it firmly. Expanded clones are given a class, and other clones once, few, many or no size at all.

.,TRBJ1-4,TRBV7-9,.,CASSLRHRRTEKLFF,TGTGCCAGCAGCTTACGGCACAGGCGAACTGAAAAACTGTTTTTT
TRBD2,TRBJ2-7,TRBV27,once,CASTVVGGNSYEQYF,TGTGCCAGCACGGTAGTCGGGGGGAATTCCTACGAGCAGTACTTC
.,TRBJ2-1,TRBV5-4,.,CASSSKRARGDEQFF,TGTGCCAGCAGCTCAAAGCGGGCGAGGGGAGATGAGCAGTTCTTC
TRBD1,TRBJ2-7,TRBV7-6,.,CASSLADTGDGPLEQYF,TGTGCCAGCAGCTTAGCGGATACAGGGGACGGACCCTTGGAGCAGTACTTC
.,TRBJ1-2,TRBV4-3,.,CASSQDSQGGYGYTF,TGCGCCAGCAGCCAAGATTCGCAGGGAGGCTATGGCTACACCTTC
TRBD1,TRBJ1-2,TRBV5-6,.,CASSSQGAYGYTF,TGTGCCAGCAGCTCACAGGGGGCTTATGGCTACACCTTC
.,TRBJ1-4,TRBV5-1,.,CASSLGGENEKLFF,TGCGCCAGCAGCTTGGGGGGAGAGAATGAAAAACTGTTTTTT
.,TRBJ1-1,TRBV29-1,.,CSVEERKAEYRGAFF,TGCAGCGTTGAAGAACGTAAGGCGGAGTATCGCGGAGCTTTCTTT
TRBD1,TRBJ2-7,TRBV5-1,few,CASSLLGDRSSYEQYF,TGCGCCAGCAGCTTGCTCGGGGACAGAAGCTCCTACGAGCAGTACTTC
TRBD2,TRBJ2-7,TRBV6-1,.,CASSEIPLAGGRGEQYF,TGTGCCAGCAGTGAAATCCCCCTAGCGGGGGGTCGTGGCGAGCAGTACTTC
.,TRBJ1-2,TRBV5-8,.,CASSSQRGSAPSTF,TGTGCCAGCAGCTCCCAGCGGGGGTCGGCCCCTAGCACCTTC
TRBD1,TRBJ2-1,TRBV10-1,few,CAKWTGGLGNEQFF,TGCGCCAAATGGACAGGGGGCTTAGGGAATGAGCAGTTCTTC
.,TRBJ1-5,TRBV19,.,CASSFGGNQPQHF,TGTGCCAGCTCCTTCGGGGGCAATCAGCCCCAGCATTTT
TRBD1,TRBJ2-6,TRBV18,.,CASSPGQGWANVLTF,TGTGCCAGCTCACCAGGACAGGGCTGGGCCAACGTCCTGACTTTC
TRBD2,TRBJ2-3,TRBV5-1,.,CASSLGAGASGGYTDTQYF,TGCGCCAGCAGCTTGGGAGCCGGGGCTAGCGGGGGATACACAGATACGCAGTATTTT
.,TRBJ1-2,TRBV18,.,CASSPPARSYGYTF,TGTGCCAGCTCACCACCGGCCAGAAGCTATGGCTACACCTTC
.,TRBJ1-3,TRBV5-6,once,CASSFFTGYSGNTIYF,TGTGCCAGCAGCTTTTTCACGGGGTACTCTGGAAACACCATATATTTT
TRBD1,TRBJ1-1,TRBV2,.,CASSGTGDTEAFF,TGTGCCAGCAGTGGTACAGGGGACACTGAAGCTTTCTTT
TRBD2,TRBJ2-5,TRBV5-1,.,CASSRPGGGTFQETQYF,TGCGCCAGCAGCCGTCCGGGCGGGGGGACCTTCCAAGAGACCCAGTACTTC
.,TRBJ1-2,TRBV6-5,once,CASSTDRGGYTF,TGTGCCAGCAGTACCGATCGGGGTGGCTACACCTTC
.,TRBJ1-6,TRBV5-6,.,CASSLRQGNSPLHF,TGTGCCAGCAGCTTGAGGCAGGGTAATTCACCCCTCCACTTT
TRBD1,TRBJ1-5,TRBV2,.,CASSATGALNQPQHF,TGTGCCAGCAGTGCTACAGGGGCCCTCAATCAGCCCCAGCATTTT
TRBD2,TRBJ2-5,TRBV6-1,.,CASSELAGGPMETQYF,TGTGCCAGCAGTGAACTAGCGGGGGGGCCAATGGAGACCCAGTACTTC
.,TRBJ2-3,TRBV11-3,.,CASSLSGTDTQYF,TGTGCCAGCAGCCTTTCAGGGACAGATACGCAGTATTTT
.,TRBJ1-3,TRBV28,.,CASSLLTASGNTIYF,TGTGCCAGCAGTTTACTTACAGCCTCTGGAAACACCATATATTTT
.,TRBJ2-7,TRBV4-3,.,CASSQEPRSYEQYF,TGCGCCAGCAGCCAAGAGCCGCGGTCCTACGAGCAGTACTTC
.,TRBJ2-1,TRBV19,.,CASSIGGNYNEQFF,TGTGCCAGTAGTATAGGCGGGAACTACAATGAGCAGTTCTTC
.,TRBJ2-2,TRBV5-4,once,CASSFGLPLTGELFF,TGTGCCAGCAGCTTCGGTCTACCCCTCACCGGGGAGCTGTTTTTT
TRBD2,TRBJ2-3,TRBV5-1,once,CASSLELAVRDTQYF,TGCGCCAGCAGCTTGGAACTAGCGGTCCGAGATACGCAGTATTTT
.,TRBJ1-2,TRBV2,few,CASSVGTSRGYTF,TGTGCCAGCAGTGTGGGGACATCCAGAGGCTACACCTTC
.,TRBJ1-3,TRBV2,.,CASSVVARSGNTIYF,TGTGCCAGCAGTGTGGTAGCCCGTTCTGGAAACACCATATATTTT
TRBD2,TRBJ2-5,TRBV13,.,CASSELGIAGGKETQYF,TGTGCCAGCAGCGAACTAGGGATAGCGGGGGGGAAAGAGACCCAGTACTTC
.,TRBJ1-2,TRBV28,.,CASTLPHRAREGYTF,TGTGCCAGCACCTTACCCCACAGGGCCCGGGAAGGCTACACCTTC
.,TRBJ1-4,TRBV18,.,CASSPPSNEKLFF,TGTGCCAGCTCACCACCCTCTAATGAAAAACTGTTTTTT
.,TRBJ1-1,TRBV5-1,.,CASSFSENTEAFF,TGCGCCAGCAGCTTTTCAGAGAACACTGAAGCTTTCTTT
.,TRBJ1-2,TRBV2,.,CASSDEGHGPRYTF,TGTGCCAGCAGTGACGAGGGCCACGGGCCACGGTACACCTTC
.,TRBJ2-5,TRBV9,.,CASSASGRQETQYF,TGTGCCAGCAGCGCCAGCGGACGGCAGGAGACCCAGTACTTC